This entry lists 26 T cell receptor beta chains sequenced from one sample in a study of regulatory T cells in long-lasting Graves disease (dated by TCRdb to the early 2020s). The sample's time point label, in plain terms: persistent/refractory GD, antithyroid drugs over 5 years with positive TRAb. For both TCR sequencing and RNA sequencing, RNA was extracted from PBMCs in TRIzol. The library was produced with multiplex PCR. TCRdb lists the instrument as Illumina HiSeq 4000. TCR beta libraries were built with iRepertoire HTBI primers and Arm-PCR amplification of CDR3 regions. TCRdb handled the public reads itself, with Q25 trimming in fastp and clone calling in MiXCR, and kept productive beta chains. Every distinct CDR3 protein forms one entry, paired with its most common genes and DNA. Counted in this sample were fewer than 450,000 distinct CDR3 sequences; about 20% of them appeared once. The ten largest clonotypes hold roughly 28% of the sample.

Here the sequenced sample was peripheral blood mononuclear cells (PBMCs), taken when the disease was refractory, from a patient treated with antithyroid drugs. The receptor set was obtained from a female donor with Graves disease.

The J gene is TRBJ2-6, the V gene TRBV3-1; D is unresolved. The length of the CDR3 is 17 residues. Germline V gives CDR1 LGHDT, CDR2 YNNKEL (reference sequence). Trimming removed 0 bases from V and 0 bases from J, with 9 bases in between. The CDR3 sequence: CASSQEGRSSGANVLTF. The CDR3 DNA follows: TGTGCCAGCAGCCAAGAAGGTAGGAGCTCTGGGGCCAACGTCCTGACTTTC.

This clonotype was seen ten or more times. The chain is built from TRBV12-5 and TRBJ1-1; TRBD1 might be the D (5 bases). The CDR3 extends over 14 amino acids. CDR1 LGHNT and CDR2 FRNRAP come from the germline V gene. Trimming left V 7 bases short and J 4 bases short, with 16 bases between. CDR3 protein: CASAQWQGITEAFF. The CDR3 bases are TGTGCTAGTGCTCAGTGGCAGGGCATCACTGAAGCTTTCTTT.

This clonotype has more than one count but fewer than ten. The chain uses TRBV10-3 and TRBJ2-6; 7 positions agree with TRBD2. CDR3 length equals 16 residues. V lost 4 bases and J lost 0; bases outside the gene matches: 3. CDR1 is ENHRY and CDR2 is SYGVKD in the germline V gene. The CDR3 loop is CAISAGGRSGANVLTF. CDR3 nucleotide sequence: TGTGCCATCAGTGCGGGAGGTCGCTCTGGGGCCAACGTCCTGACTTTC.

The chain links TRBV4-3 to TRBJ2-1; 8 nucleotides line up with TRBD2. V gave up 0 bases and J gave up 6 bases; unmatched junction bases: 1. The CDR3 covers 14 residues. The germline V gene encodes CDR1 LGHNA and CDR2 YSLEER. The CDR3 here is CASSQDTSGNEQFF. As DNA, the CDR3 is TGCGCCAGCAGCCAAGATACTAGCGGCAATGAGCAGTTCTTC.

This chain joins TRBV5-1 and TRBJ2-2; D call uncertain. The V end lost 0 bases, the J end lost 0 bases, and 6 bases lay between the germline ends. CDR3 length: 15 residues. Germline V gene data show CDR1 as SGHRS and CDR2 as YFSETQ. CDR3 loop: CASSLEPSNTGELFF. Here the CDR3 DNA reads TGCGCCAGCAGCTTGGAGCCATCGAACACCGGGGAGCTGTTTTTT.

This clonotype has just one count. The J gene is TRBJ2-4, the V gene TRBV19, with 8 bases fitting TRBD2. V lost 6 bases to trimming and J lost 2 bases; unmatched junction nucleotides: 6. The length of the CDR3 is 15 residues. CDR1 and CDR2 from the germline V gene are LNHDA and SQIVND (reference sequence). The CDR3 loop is CASSLGGDPKNIQYF. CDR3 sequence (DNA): TGTGCCAGTAGCCTCGGGGGGGACCCCAAAAACATTCAGTACTTC. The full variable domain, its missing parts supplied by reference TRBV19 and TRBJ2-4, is DGGITQSPKYLFRKEGQNVTLSCEQNLNHDAMYWYRQDPGQGLRLIYYSQIVNDFQKGDIAEGYSVSREKKESFPLTVTSAQKNPTAFYLCASSLGGDPKNIQYFGAGTRLSVL.

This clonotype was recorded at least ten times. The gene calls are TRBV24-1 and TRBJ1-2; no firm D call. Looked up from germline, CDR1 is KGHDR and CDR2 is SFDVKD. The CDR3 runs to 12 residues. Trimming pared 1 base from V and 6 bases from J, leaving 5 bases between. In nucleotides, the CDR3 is TGTGCCACCAGTGATTTTACGGATGGCTACACCTTC. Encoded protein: CATSDFTDGYTF.

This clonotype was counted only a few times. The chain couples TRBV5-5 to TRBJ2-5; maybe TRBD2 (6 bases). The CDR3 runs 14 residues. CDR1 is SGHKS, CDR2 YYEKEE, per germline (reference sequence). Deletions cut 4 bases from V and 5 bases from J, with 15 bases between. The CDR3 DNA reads TGTGCCAGCAGCCTTCGGACTAATCAGGAGACCCAGTACTTC. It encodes CASSLRTNQETQYF.

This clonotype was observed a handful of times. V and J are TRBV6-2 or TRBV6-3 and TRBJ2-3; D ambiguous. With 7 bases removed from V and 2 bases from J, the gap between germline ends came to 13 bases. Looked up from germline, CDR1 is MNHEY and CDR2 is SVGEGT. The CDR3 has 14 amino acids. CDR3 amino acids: CASMTTSITDTQYF. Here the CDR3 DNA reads TGTGCCAGCATGACAACAAGTATCACAGATACGCAGTATTTT.

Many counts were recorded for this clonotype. CDR3 protein: CASSPPGQVGNGYTF. As DNA, the CDR3 is TGTGCCAGCAGCCCACCGGGACAGGTTGGGAATGGCTACACCTTC. The chain links TRBV28 to TRBJ1-2; 8 bases are shared with TRBD1. CDR3 length equals 15 residues. Germline V CDR1 and CDR2: MDHEN, SYDVKM. J gave up 6 bases and V 6 bases, and 12 bases lay outside the gene matches.

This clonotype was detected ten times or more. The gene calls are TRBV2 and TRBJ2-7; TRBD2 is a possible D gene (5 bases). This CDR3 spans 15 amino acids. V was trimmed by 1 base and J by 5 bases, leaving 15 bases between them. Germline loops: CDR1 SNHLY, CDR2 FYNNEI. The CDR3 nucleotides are TGTGCCAGCAGTGAAGTGTGGCTAGCCCGTGACGAGCAGTACTTC. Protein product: CASSEVWLARDEQYF.

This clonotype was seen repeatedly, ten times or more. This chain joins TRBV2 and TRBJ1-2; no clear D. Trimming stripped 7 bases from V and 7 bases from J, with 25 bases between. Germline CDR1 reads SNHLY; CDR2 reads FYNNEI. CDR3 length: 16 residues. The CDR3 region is CASKGYYLTEPSGYTF. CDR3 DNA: TGTGCCAGCAAAGGATACTATTTGACGGAACCCTCTGGCTACACCTTC.

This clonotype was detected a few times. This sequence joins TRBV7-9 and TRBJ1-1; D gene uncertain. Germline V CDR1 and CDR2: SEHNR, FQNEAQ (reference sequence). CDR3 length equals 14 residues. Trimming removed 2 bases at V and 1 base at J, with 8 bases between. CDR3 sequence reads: CASSLIRTNTEAFF. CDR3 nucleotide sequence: TGTGCCAGCAGCTTAATACGGACGAACACTGAAGCTTTCTTT.

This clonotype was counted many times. For the CDR3, the DNA is TGTGCCAGTAGTATTCGAGGGATCGGCAATCAGCCCCAGCATTTT. Protein product: CASSIRGIGNQPQHF. The chain carries TRBV19 and TRBJ1-5; no reliable D call. The length of the CDR3 is 15 residues. In germline, CDR1 is LNHDA, CDR2 SQIVND (reference sequence). V was pared by 3 bases and J by 2 bases, with 11 bases between. The variable domain in full, with the rest retrieved from reference TRBV19 and TRBJ1-5, is DGGITQSPKYLFRKEGQNVTLSCEQNLNHDAMYWYRQDPGQGLRLIYYSQIVNDFQKGDIAEGYSVSREKKESFPLTVTSAQKNPTAFYLCASSIRGIGNQPQHFGDGTRLSIL.

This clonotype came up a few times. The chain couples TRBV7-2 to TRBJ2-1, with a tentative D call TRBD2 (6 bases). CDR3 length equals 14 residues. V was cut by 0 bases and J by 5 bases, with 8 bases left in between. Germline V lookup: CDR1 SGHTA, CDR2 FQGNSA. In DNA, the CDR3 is TGTGCCAGCAGCTTAGCGCGGGGAAACAATGAGCAGTTCTTC. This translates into CASSLARGNNEQFF.

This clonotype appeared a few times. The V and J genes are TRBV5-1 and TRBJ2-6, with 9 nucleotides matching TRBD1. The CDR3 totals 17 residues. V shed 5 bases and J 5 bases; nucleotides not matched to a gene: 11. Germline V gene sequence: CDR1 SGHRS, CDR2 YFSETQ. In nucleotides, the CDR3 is TGCGCCAGCAGGGAGACAGGGGGTGCCGCCTGGGCCAACGTCCTGACTTTC. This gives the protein CASRETGGAAWANVLTF.

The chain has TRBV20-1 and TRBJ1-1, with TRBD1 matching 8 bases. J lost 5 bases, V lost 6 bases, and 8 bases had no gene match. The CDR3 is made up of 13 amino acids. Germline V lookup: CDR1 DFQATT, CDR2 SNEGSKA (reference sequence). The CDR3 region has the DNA TGCAGTGCCTCGGACAGGGTTTGGACTGAAGCTTTCTTT. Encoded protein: CSASDRVWTEAFF.

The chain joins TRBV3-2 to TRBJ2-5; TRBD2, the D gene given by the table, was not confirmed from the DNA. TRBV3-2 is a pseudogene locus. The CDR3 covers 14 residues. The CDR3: CASSQGRLVETQYF. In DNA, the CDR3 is TGTGCCAGCAGCCAAGGTCGGCTAGTGGAGACCCAGTACTTC.

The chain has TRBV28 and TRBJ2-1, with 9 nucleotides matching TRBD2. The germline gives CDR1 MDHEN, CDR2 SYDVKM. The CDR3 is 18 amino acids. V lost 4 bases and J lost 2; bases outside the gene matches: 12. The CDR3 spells CASSSAPPGTSTYNEQFF. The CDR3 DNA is TGTGCCAGCAGTTCCGCTCCGCCCGGGACTAGCACCTACAATGAGCAGTTCTTC. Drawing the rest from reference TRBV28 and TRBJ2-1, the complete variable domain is DVKVTQSSRYLVKRTGEKVFLECVQDMDHENMFWYRQDPGLGLRLIYFSYDVKMKEKGDIPEGYSVSREKKERFSLILESASTNQTSMYLCASSSAPPGTSTYNEQFFGPGTRLTVL.

The CDR3 DNA reads as TGTGCCACCTCGACTAGCGGGAGATACACCGGGGAGCTGTTTTTT. It is translated as CATSTSGRYTGELFF. V and J are TRBV6-1 and TRBJ2-2; TRBD2 matches at 12 bases. The CDR3 sequence is 15 residues long. Trimming at V came to 10 bases and at J to 3 bases, leaving 6 bases not matched to a gene. Germline assignment: CDR1 MNHNS and CDR2 SASEGT.

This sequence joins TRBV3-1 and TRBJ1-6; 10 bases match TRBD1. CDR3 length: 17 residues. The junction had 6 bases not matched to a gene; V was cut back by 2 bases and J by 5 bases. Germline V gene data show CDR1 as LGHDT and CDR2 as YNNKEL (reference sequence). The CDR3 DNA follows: TGTGCCAGCAGCCAAAGGACAGGGGGAGCTAATAATTCACCCCTCCACTTT. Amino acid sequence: CASSQRTGGANNSPLHF.

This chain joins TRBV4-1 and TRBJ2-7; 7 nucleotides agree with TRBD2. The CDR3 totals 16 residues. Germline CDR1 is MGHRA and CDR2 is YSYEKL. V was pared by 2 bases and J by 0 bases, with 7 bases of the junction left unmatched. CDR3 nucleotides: TGCGCCAGCAGCCAAAGGGCTAGCGGAAGCTCCTACGAGCAGTACTTC. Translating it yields CASSQRASGSSYEQYF.

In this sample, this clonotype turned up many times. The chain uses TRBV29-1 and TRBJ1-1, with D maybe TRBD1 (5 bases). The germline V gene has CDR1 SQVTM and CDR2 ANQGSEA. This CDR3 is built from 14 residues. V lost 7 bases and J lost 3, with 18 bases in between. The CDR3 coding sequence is TGCAGCGGCTCGGTCCGGGGACGCGACACTGAAGCTTTCTTT. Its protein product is CSGSVRGRDTEAFF.

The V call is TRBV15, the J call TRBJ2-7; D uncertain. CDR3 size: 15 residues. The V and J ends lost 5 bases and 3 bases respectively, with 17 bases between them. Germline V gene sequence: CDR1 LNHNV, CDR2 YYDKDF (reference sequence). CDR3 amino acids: CATSLQPVGYYEQYF. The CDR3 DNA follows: TGTGCCACCAGCTTACAGCCAGTGGGGTACTACGAGCAGTACTTC.

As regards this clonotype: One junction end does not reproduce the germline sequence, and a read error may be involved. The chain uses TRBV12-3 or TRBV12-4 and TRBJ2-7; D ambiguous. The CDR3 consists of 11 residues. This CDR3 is CAGSVRYEQYF. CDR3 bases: TGTGCCGGCAGTGTAAGATACGAGCAGTACTTC.

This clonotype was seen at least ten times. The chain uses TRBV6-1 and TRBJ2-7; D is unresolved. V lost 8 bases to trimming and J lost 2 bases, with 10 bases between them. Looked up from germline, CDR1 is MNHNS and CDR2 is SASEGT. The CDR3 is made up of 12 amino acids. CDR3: CASSAIPYEQYF. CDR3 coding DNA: TGTGCCAGCTCAGCGATTCCCTACGAGCAGTACTTC.